Here is one TCR beta chain with its context. Using immunoSEQ multiplex PCR, the repertoire was profiled, and TCRdb retains in-frame clones only, with some absent. Of 200,000 to 300,000 clones in the sample, 85% to 90% are singletons; the top ten hold 4.1%. Recovered participants had two consecutive negative NP/OP PCR tests, healthcare professional clearance, or symptom resolution. Trimming pared 0 bases from V and 8 bases from J, leaving 14 bases between. CDR1 and CDR2 from the germline V gene are SGHRS and YFSETQ. The CDR3 totals 14 residues. The source of the sample is a study of blood T cell repertoires in COVID-19. Study overall: PBMCs, B-cell-depleted T cells, or T cells provided the cDNA or gDNA that made up the material.

This receptor was obtained from a woman in her twenties or thirties who had recovered from COVID-19. Sequencing was performed on PBMCs or T cells enriched from blood (not recorded which). The V and J genes are TRBV5-1 and TRBJ1-2; TRBD1 is a possible D gene (6 bases). CDR3 sequence (DNA): TGCGCCAGCAGCTTGGCACAGGGAGGGTTAGGCTACACCTTC. Its translation: CASSLAQGGLGYTF. The full variable domain, completed using reference TRBV5-1 and TRBJ1-2, is KAGVTQTPRYLIKTRGQQVTLSCSPISGHRSVSWYQQTPGQGLQFLFEYFSETQRNKGNFPGRFSGRQFSNSRSEMNVSTLELGDSALYLCASSLAQGGLGYTFGSGTRLTVV.